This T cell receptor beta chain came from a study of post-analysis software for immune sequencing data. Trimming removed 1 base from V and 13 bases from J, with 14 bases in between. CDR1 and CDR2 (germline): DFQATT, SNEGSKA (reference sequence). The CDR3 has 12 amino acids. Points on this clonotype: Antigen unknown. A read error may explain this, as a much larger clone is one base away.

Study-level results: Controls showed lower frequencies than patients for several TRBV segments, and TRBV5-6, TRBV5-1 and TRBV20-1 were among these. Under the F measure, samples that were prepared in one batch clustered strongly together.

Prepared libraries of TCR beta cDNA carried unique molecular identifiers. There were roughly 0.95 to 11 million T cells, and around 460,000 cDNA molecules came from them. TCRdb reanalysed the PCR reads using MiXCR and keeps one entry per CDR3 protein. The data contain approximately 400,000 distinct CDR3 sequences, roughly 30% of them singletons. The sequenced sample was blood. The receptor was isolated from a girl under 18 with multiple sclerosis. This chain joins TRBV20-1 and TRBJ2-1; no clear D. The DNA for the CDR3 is TGCAGTGCTAGAGGCAGTCAAGAGACCCAGTTCTTC. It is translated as CSARGSQETQFF.